This T cell receptor beta chain was sequenced for a study of shared clonotypes between healthy human individuals. General observations from the study: Among a few donors, approximately 5% of naive CD4 clonotypes were found in common.

As concerns this clone: Antigen: not known.

Adult donors, all healthy and HIV-negative, had no recent acute infections or vaccinations. Sequenced by immunoSEQ multiplex PCR; TCRdb stores in-frame clones only, minus some. This sample carries roughly 1,500,000 clones, 95% to 99% of them seen once, and the ten largest clones take 0.4% to 0.45%. The germline V and J ends were trimmed by 8 bases and 11 bases, with 15 bases remaining between them. CDR3 length equals 10 residues. Per the germline V gene, CDR1 is DFQATT and CDR2 is SNEGSKA (reference sequence). This TCR was recovered from a man between 25 and 39 years old in good health. Sample: naive CD4+ T cells sorted from blood. The subset is: CD45RA+ positively selected. The V and J genes are TRBV20-1 and TRBJ1-1; D remains unclear. This chain's CDR3 is CSNMGIRAFF. The CDR3 nucleotides read TGCAGTAATATGGGGATTCGGGCTTTCTTT.